This TCR beta chain was captured in a study of identical twins. Regarding the study as a whole: Because invariant MAIT and iNKT cells could be present, zero-insertion analyses could be partly confounded. Weaker excess twin sharing was seen among beta out-of-frame sequences.

All donors were healthy, and all were Caucasian. The CDR3 loop spans 13 amino acids. V was cut by 4 bases and J by 0 bases, with 8 bases left in between. Germline CDR1 is DFQATT and CDR2 is SNEGSKA (reference sequence). A universal primer site was added by template switching, and unique molecular identifiers were carried by the cDNA. TCRdb independently ran MiXCR on the 5' RACE reads; one entry per CDR3 protein. The data show roughly 260,000 distinct CDR3 sequences, roughly 13% seen once. Comments on this clonotype: Its antigen is currently unknown.

The TCR was taken from a woman younger than 35 in good health. The chain has TRBV20-1 and TRBJ2-3; D ambiguous. The sample was memory (CD45RO+) T cells sorted from blood. The CDR3 bases are TGCAGTGCTATTATCATTAGCACAGATACGCAGTATTTT. This translates into CSAIIISTDTQYF.